This entry describes one T cell receptor (beta chain). This clone was seen just once. The clone's antigen remains unknown. Per-base quality was not reported, and no clone a single base away is much larger than it. The data originate from a study of blood T cell repertoires in COVID-19 (dated by TCRdb to 2019 to 2021). Regarding the complete study: Recovered participants in ImmuneRACE Cohort 3 were defined by two consecutive negative NP/OP PCR tests, clearance by a healthcare professional, or resolution of symptoms. Where HLA class I and class II types were available, the types were taken from metadata supplied by the sample provider, not from assay-based typing. Samples came from the ongoing ImmuneRACE study (first 160 participants) plus 1,254 subjects from 6 global collaborators. The repertoires were made available in a free public database intended to serve as a resource for research on the immune response to SARS-CoV-2. Samples covering the acute and convalescent phases of COVID-19 were provided by collaborators in the United States, Italy and Spain. The prospective study material was composed of cDNA or gDNA derived from T cells, B-cell-depleted T cells, or PBMCs. Deeply sampled blood TCRbeta repertoires from subjects exposed to, actively infected with, or recovered from COVID-19 were included in the dataset. The sample metadata nearly always contained a de-identified subject ID, COVID-19 status, age in years and sex. Points the paper makes about the study in general: Clinical and demographic metadata were provided uncurated, with the amount varying by source and participant.

V is reduced by 0 bases and J by 5 bases, leaving a spacing of 11 bases between them. The germline V gene sets CDR1 to SGHRS and CDR2 to YFSETQ. From the cysteine through the phenylalanine, the CDR3 covers 14 amino acids. Only the CDR3 DNA stays, 42 bases, in frame from base 1. Participants in the prospective study were aged about 18 to 100 years, lived in under 30 United States geographic areas, and enrolled through a virtual design. To assign participants to cohorts, the prospective study relied on clinical history that participants themselves reported in a screening survey and a study questionnaire. In the prospective study, whole blood, serum and a nasopharyngeal or oropharyngeal swab were collected from each participant by mobile phlebotomists. Prospective study participants could optionally give additional blood draws and questionnaires over an approximately two-month period. Blood samples from the prospective study were shipped frozen or at room temperature prior to DNA extraction.

TCRbeta CDR3 regions were amplified from genomic DNA using the immunoSEQ Assay, a bias-controlled multiplex PCR. The study's processing was this. Nucleated cell counts per sample were estimated from amplification of reference gene primers within the assay. To quantify the absolute abundance of each unique TCRbeta CDR3 rearrangement, sequence reads were collapsed and filtered. For each sample, productive Simpson clonality was calculated by taking the square root of Simpson's diversity index across productive rearrangements. TCRdb obtained this table from immuneACCESS and retained in-frame rearrangements with V and J assigned. These tables miss some clones; where compared with another copy, unresolved V genes account for less than half of the shortfall, and the remainder is unexplained. V, J and clone size reflect that table, while D and trimming were determined from the DNA. For this sample the table gives roughly 340,000 clones, of which around 87% were detected only once. Approximately 1.8% of the sample lies in the top ten.

Material for sequencing was PBMCs or T cells enriched from blood (not recorded which). The rearrangement joined TRBV5-1 to TRBJ1-1; tentative D gene TRBD1, with 5 bases matching. This receptor was taken from a middle-aged man in a cohort exposed to, infected with or recovered from COVID-19 (not recorded which). The CDR3 region reads CASSLEVGGTEAFF. Here is the DNA: TGCGCCAGCAGCTTGGAGGTTGGGGGGACTGAAGCTTTCTTT.